These 9 T cell receptor beta chains were all obtained from the same sample, sequenced in a study of T cells in narcolepsy. The protocol was immunoSEQ multiplex PCR, while the TCRdb copy is restricted to in-frame clones and leaves out a portion. The sample includes some 22,000 clones, approximately 85% of them seen just once. Sequenced: memory (CD45RA-) CD4+ T cells from blood. The origin of the receptors is a human donor in good health.

The chain is built from TRBV7-6 and TRBJ2-1; the D gene could be TRBD1 or TRBD2 (5 bases each). CDR3 length: 15 amino acids. Trimming left V 5 bases short and J 7 bases short, with 18 bases between. Per germline, CDR1 SGHVS and CDR2 FNYEAQ. The CDR3 here is CASSPVWGMRNEQFF. In DNA form, the CDR3 reads TGTGCCAGCAGCCCCGTCTGGGGGATGAGGAATGAGCAGTTCTTC.

The genes are TRBV6-6 and TRBJ1-5; possible D gene TRBD1, 6 bases. V lost 2 bases and J 1 base, leaving 9 bases between the germline ends. Looked up from germline, CDR1 is MNHNY and CDR2 is SVGAGI (reference sequence). This CDR3 region has 15 residues. The CDR3 protein is CASSYLQGSNQPQHF. The DNA of the CDR3 is TGTGCCAGCAGTTACCTGCAGGGGAGCAATCAGCCCCAGCATTTT.

This chain connects TRBV5-1 to TRBJ1-3, with 11 bases fitting TRBD1. V was clipped by 4 bases and J by 6 bases; unmatched bases: 6. CDR1 and CDR2 (germline): SGHRS, YFSETQ. This CDR3 is built from 15 residues. Here the CDR3 DNA reads TGCGCCAGCAGCAGGACAGGGGGCGGTGAAAACACCATATATTTT. Protein sequence: CASSRTGGGENTIYF.

The chain employs TRBV28 and TRBJ1-6, with a possible D match to TRBD1 (5 bases). Trimming left V 5 bases short and J 0 bases short, with 11 bases between. The germline V gene encodes CDR1 MDHEN and CDR2 SYDVKM. The CDR3 runs to 16 residues. CDR3 sequence: CASSPLGGSYNSPLHF. DNA for the CDR3: TGTGCCAGCAGTCCTCTGGGGGGCTCCTATAATTCACCCCTCCACTTT.

Here the CDR3 reads CASSHYSSRVAPYNEQFF. The CDR3 region has the DNA TGTGCCAGCAGTCATTACTCGAGTCGGGTAGCCCCCTACAATGAGCAGTTCTTC. The chain joins TRBV11-2 to TRBJ2-1; the D is unclear. In germline, CDR1 is SGHAT, CDR2 FQNNGV. V was shortened by 6 bases and J by 2 bases, with 23 bases between the two germline ends. The CDR3 runs to 18 residues.

The chain joins TRBV5-1 to TRBJ2-5, with TRBD2 matching over 14 bases. Germline-derived CDR1 and CDR2 are SGHRS and YFSETQ. V gave up 5 bases and J gave up 2 bases; unmatched junction bases: 2. The CDR3 spans 15 residues. The CDR3 loop is CASRGLAGVQETQYF. As DNA, the CDR3 is TGCGCCAGCAGGGGACTAGCGGGAGTTCAAGAGACCCAGTACTTC.

V is TRBV21-1 and J is TRBJ2-1; TRBD2 was called by the table and not checked on the DNA. TRBV21-1 is a listed pseudogene. This CDR3 is built from 17 residues. The CDR3 reads CASSKTSGPTGYNEQFF. The CDR3 coding sequence is TGTGCCAGCAGCAAGACTAGCGGGCCGACCGGATACAATGAGCAGTTCTTC.

The rearrangement joins TRBV7-9 to TRBJ2-5; 8 nucleotides agree with TRBD1. This CDR3 has 13 residues. Germline V gives CDR1 SEHNR, CDR2 FQNEAQ (reference sequence). Unmatched junction bases numbered 6, after V lost 5 bases and J lost 7 bases. The CDR3 bases are TGTGCCAGCAGCGATCGACAGGGGAGGACCCAGTACTTC. It yields the protein CASSDRQGRTQYF. Using reference TRBV7-9 and TRBJ2-5 for the parts outside the CDR3, the full variable domain is DTGVSQNPRHKITKRGQNVTFRCDPISEHNRLYWYRQTLGQGPEFLTYFQNEAQLEKSRLLSDRFSAERPKGSFSTLEIQRTEQGDSAMYLCASSDRQGRTQYFGPGTRLLVL.

V and J are TRBV11-2 and TRBJ2-2; D is ambiguous. Germline V gives CDR1 SGHAT, CDR2 FQNNGV. The CDR3 consists of 16 residues. Trimming stripped 0 bases from V and 1 base from J, with 9 bases between. CDR3 amino acids: CASSLEPGLNTGELFF. CDR3 coding DNA: TGTGCCAGCAGCTTAGAACCAGGATTGAACACCGGGGAGCTGTTTTTT.